Each of the 26 T cell receptor beta chains below was sequenced from the same sample in a study of STAT3 mutations in large granular lymphocyte leukemia. The antigens of these receptors remain unknown. Study findings and constraints: In T-cell large granular lymphocyte leukemia, about half of patients showed multiple immunodominant subclonotypes.

Sequencing used immunoSEQ multiplex PCR; TCRdb keeps in-frame clones, though not all of them. The sample carries approximately 5,900 clones, approximately 35% recorded once. The sequenced sample consisted of peripheral blood mononuclear cells. All receptors derive from a middle-aged woman with T-cell large granular lymphocyte leukemia. Some clones in this sample may be carry-over from other donors' samples.

The chain links TRBV2 to TRBJ2-7; 8 bases map to TRBD2. In germline, CDR1 is SNHLY, CDR2 FYNNEI. The CDR3 length is 14 residues. Losses at the gene ends were 2 bases for V and 3 bases for J; bases not matched to a gene: 3. CDR3 sequence (DNA): TGTGCCAGCAGTGAACGGGAGGGCCTCTACGAGCAGTACTTC. It codes for CASSEREGLYEQYF. The full variable domain, with the rest looked up from reference TRBV2 and TRBJ2-7, is EPEVTQTPSHQVTQMGQEVILRCVPISNHLYFYWYRQILGQKVEFLVSFYNNEISEKSEIFDDQFSVERPDGSNFTLKIRSTKLEDSAMYFCASSEREGLYEQYFGPGTRLTVT.

This clone was seen more than once but under ten times. This chain uses TRBV7-9 with TRBJ2-7, with D perhaps matching TRBD1 (6 bases). The CDR3 runs 17 residues. Trimming took off 5 bases at V and 2 bases at J, with 22 bases between the two ends. The germline gives CDR1 SEHNR, CDR2 FQNEAQ (reference sequence). CDR3 DNA sequence: TGTGCCAGCAGCCCTTACAGGGCAGGCACGGATCCCTACGAGCAGTACTTC. It codes for CASSPYRAGTDPYEQYF.

CDR3 sequence: CAINPGQRAYEQYF. DNA for the CDR3: TGTGCCATCAACCCCGGACAGAGAGCCTACGAGCAGTACTTC. The chain carries TRBV10-3 and TRBJ2-7; D is perhaps TRBD1 (6 bases). The V gene's germline CDR1 is ENHRY and CDR2 SYGVKD. This CDR3 is 14 amino acids long. With 7 bases removed from V and 2 bases from J, the gap between germline ends came to 15 bases.

The chain has TRBV4-3 and TRBJ1-2; D call uncertain. Germline loops: CDR1 LGHNA, CDR2 YSLEER. This CDR3 has 14 residues. Trimming shortened V by 0 bases and J by 4 bases, and 9 bases separated the two germline ends. The CDR3 nucleotides read TGCGCCAGCAGCCAAGATCGGGGAGCCTATGGCTACACCTTC. This sequence encodes CASSQDRGAYGYTF.

This clone was seen a handful of times. This rearrangement joins TRBV4-2 to TRBJ2-1; D possibly corresponds to TRBD2 (5 bases). V was cut by 1 base and J by 8 bases, with 9 bases left in between. In germline, CDR1 is LGHNA, CDR2 YNFKEQ. The CDR3 is made up of 13 amino acids. The CDR3 spells CASSQVMEDEQFF. The DNA for the CDR3 is TGTGCCAGCAGCCAAGTGATGGAGGATGAGCAGTTCTTC.

This clone was observed a handful of times. The genes are TRBV6-5 and TRBJ2-1; 8 nucleotides match TRBD2. CDR1 and CDR2 from the germline V gene are MNHEY and SVGAGI. The CDR3 sequence is 14 residues long. V was clipped by 5 bases and J by 9 bases; unmatched bases: 9. CDR3 loop: CASSLAGLGSEQFF. CDR3 nucleotides: TGTGCCAGCAGTCTAGCGGGCTTGGGGTCTGAGCAGTTCTTC.

This clone has just a few counts. The V call is TRBV29-1, the J call TRBJ2-3, with 7 bases aligning to TRBD2. The length of the CDR3 is 14 residues. V was pared by 5 bases and J by 0 bases, with 5 bases of the junction left unmatched. Germline lookup yields CDR1 SQVTM and CDR2 ANQGSEA. CDR3 coding DNA: TGCAGCGTTTCGGGAGGTTCTAGCACAGATACGCAGTATTTT. Protein product: CSVSGGSSTDTQYF.

The chain couples TRBV5-1 to TRBJ2-1; 9 bases are a match to TRBD1. The trim removed 4 bases at V and 8 bases at J, leaving 7 bases unmatched. The germline V gene has CDR1 SGHRS and CDR2 YFSETQ. The CDR3 is made up of 14 amino acids. The CDR3 DNA reads TGCGCCAGCAGCGCCGGGACAGGGACGGATGAGCAGTTCTTC. Protein product: CASSAGTGTDEQFF.

The chain couples TRBV19 to TRBJ2-3; possibly TRBD1 or TRBD2 for D (5 bases each). V lost 6 bases and J lost 3, with 19 bases in between. The CDR3 is made up of 16 amino acids. Per the germline V gene, CDR1 is LNHDA and CDR2 is SQIVND (reference sequence). CDR3: CASRPPWGRGTDTQYF. The DNA for the CDR3 is TGTGCCAGTAGACCTCCATGGGGACGGGGAACAGATACGCAGTATTTT.

This clone was recorded a few times. The final CDR3 position lacks the conserved phenylalanine or tryptophan, pointing to a likely read error. No DNA is shown, since the ends of the CDR3 on it are uncertain; the CDR3 is the one TCRdb lists. V is TRBV21-1 and J is TRBJ2-7; the table's TRBD1 call for D was not verified on the DNA. TRBV21-1 is marked as a pseudogene. Including both end residues, the CDR3 is 11 amino acids long. Here the CDR3 reads CASSKGDSLWG.

The chain recombines TRBV27 with TRBJ1-1; D is possibly TRBD1 (6 bases). CDR1 is MNHEY and CDR2 is SMNVEV in the germline V gene (reference sequence). The CDR3 is 13 amino acids. Trimming shortened V by 7 bases and J by 6 bases, and 15 bases separated the two germline ends. The CDR3 nucleotides read TGTGCCAGCACGAATTCCGGGACATCTGAAGCTTTCTTT. It codes for CASTNSGTSEAFF.

This chain connects TRBV27 to TRBJ2-7; 7 bases fit TRBD2. V lost 3 bases, J lost 3 bases, and 11 bases stayed unmatched. CDR3 size: 16 residues. CDR1 is MNHEY and CDR2 is SMNVEV in the germline V gene (reference sequence). The CDR3 coding sequence is TGTGCCAGCAGTTTTGGGCCGGGGGGTTCTCGCTACGAGCAGTACTTC. This encodes CASSFGPGGSRYEQYF.

As DNA, the CDR3 is TGTGCCAGCAGAAGTACGAGGGGGGGTATCGGGGAGCTGTTTTTT. Translation gives CASRSTRGGIGELFF. The chain is built from TRBV6-1 and TRBJ2-2; TRBD2 is a possible D gene (7 bases). The CDR3 loop spans 15 amino acids. Trimming cost V 6 bases and J 7 bases, with 18 bases left between them. CDR1 MNHNS and CDR2 SASEGT come from the germline V gene.

The rearrangement uses TRBV29-1 and TRBJ1-1; tentative D call: TRBD1 (5 bases). V was trimmed by 1 base and J by 2 bases, leaving 8 bases between them. This CDR3 has 13 residues. Germline V gene sequence: CDR1 SQVTM, CDR2 ANQGSEA. The CDR3 is CSVEGQGNTEAFF. CDR3 nucleotides: TGCAGCGTTGAAGGTCAGGGAAACACTGAAGCTTTCTTT.

This clone was observed a handful of times. This sequence joins TRBV18 and TRBJ1-2, with D unclear. The CDR3 loop spans 16 amino acids. CDR1 is KGHSH, CDR2 LQKENI, per germline. Between the trimmed V and J ends, which lost 3 bases and 0 bases, there was a span of 14 bases. The CDR3 nucleotides are TGTGCCAGCTCACCCCCCTTGGGGATTACTAACTATGGCTACACCTTC. Translated, it gives CASSPPLGITNYGYTF.

J is TRBJ1-2 and V is TRBV6-5; D is possibly TRBD1 (5 bases). The CDR3 spans 14 residues. Trimming took off 0 bases at V and 5 bases at J, with 10 bases between the two ends. The germline V gene has CDR1 MNHEY and CDR2 SVGAGI. The CDR3 is CASSYSGGKYGYTF. The DNA of the CDR3 is TGTGCCAGCAGTTACTCGGGGGGGAAATATGGCTACACCTTC.

The rearrangement links TRBV5-6 to TRBJ2-1; 10 bases fit TRBD2. The CDR3 loop spans 17 amino acids. From germline, CDR1 is SGHDT and CDR2 YYEEEE. Unmatched junction bases numbered 7, after V lost 0 bases and J lost 4 bases. CDR3 sequence (DNA): TGTGCCAGCAGCTTGGCAATGCTAGCGGGAGCATACAATGAGCAGTTCTTC. It yields the protein CASSLAMLAGAYNEQFF.

The V call is TRBV28, the J call TRBJ2-1; 7 bases are a match to TRBD2. The germline V gene encodes CDR1 MDHEN and CDR2 SYDVKM. CDR3 length: 12 amino acids. The CDR3 DNA follows: TGTGCAGTGGGGGGGTCCTACAATGAGCAGTTCTTC. Its protein is CAVGGSYNEQFF.

In its sample, this clone was seen a few times. This chain connects TRBV18 to TRBJ2-3; possible D gene TRBD2, 7 bases. CDR3 length: 16 amino acids. Germline lookup yields CDR1 KGHSH and CDR2 LQKENI. Between the trimmed V and J ends, which lost 3 bases and 0 bases, there was a span of 13 bases. The CDR3 loop reads CASSPAEGGSTDTQYF. In DNA, the CDR3 is TGTGCCAGCTCACCGGCCGAGGGGGGGAGCACAGATACGCAGTATTTT.

This chain joins TRBV18 and TRBJ1-2; maybe TRBD1 (6 bases). Germline V gene lookup returns CDR1 KGHSH and CDR2 LQKENI. V lost 6 bases and J lost 1, with 15 bases in between. CDR3 length equals 15 residues. The DNA of the CDR3 is TGTGCCAGCTCCATGAGGGGGGAACTTAACTATGGCTACACCTTC. Translating gives CASSMRGELNYGYTF.

The chain employs TRBV6-5 and TRBJ2-1; possibly TRBD2 for D (6 bases). In germline, CDR1 is MNHEY, CDR2 SVGAGI. This CDR3 comprises 15 residues. V lost 4 bases to trimming and J lost 4 bases, with 14 bases between them. The CDR3 reads CASSLEGDDYNEQFF. CDR3 DNA sequence: TGTGCCAGCAGTTTGGAGGGAGATGATTACAATGAGCAGTTCTTC.

This chain links TRBV2 with TRBJ1-1, with a weak D call TRBD1 (5 bases). Trimming cost V 4 bases and J 0 bases, with 6 bases left between them. The CDR3 has 13 residues. CDR1 and CDR2 (germline): SNHLY, FYNNEI. The CDR3 loop reads CASSGQMNTEAFF. CDR3 coding DNA: TGTGCCAGCAGTGGACAGATGAACACTGAAGCTTTCTTT.

This clone has just a few counts. The chain recombines TRBV5-6 with TRBJ2-3, with TRBD2 identical over 7 bases. There are 15 residues in the CDR3. CDR1 and CDR2 from the germline V gene are SGHDT and YYEEEE. J gave up 2 bases and V 0 bases, and 3 bases lay outside the gene matches. The CDR3 sequence is CASSLAAGATDTQYF. The DNA for the CDR3 is TGTGCCAGCAGCTTGGCGGCGGGAGCCACAGATACGCAGTATTTT.

The rearrangement joins TRBV5-1 to TRBJ1-1, with D unclear. The CDR3 has 18 residues. Germline assignment: CDR1 SGHRS and CDR2 YFSETQ. Trimming took off 0 bases at V and 4 bases at J, with 22 bases between the two ends. The CDR3 reads CASSLAQWSSWDSTEAFF. Written as DNA, the CDR3 is TGCGCCAGCAGCTTGGCCCAGTGGAGTAGTTGGGATTCCACTGAAGCTTTCTTT.

This rearrangement joins TRBV5-8 to TRBJ2-5; D is possibly TRBD2 (5 bases). Germline V gives CDR1 SGHTS, CDR2 YDEGEE. The CDR3 contains 17 residues. The V gene lost 3 bases and the J gene lost 5 bases, with 23 bases spanning the gap. The CDR3 DNA sequence: TGTGCCAGCAGCTCCAGTTTCCGCGGCAGAGGGTGGGAGACCCAGTACTTC. Its translation is CASSSSFRGRGWETQYF.

As DNA, the CDR3 is TGCGCCAGCAGTTCAGGGGAGTTAGATGAAAAACTGTTTTTT. Translated: CASSSGELDEKLFF. V and J are TRBV5-1 and TRBJ1-4; a weak D match, TRBD1 (6 bases). In germline, CDR1 is SGHRS, CDR2 YFSETQ. The CDR3 consists of 14 residues. V was shortened by 5 bases and J by 6 bases, with 14 bases between the two germline ends.